The next 11 T cell receptor beta chains were all read from a single sample in a study of Graves' ophthalmopathy and Graves' hyperthyroidism. TCR beta CDR3 regions were amplified from RNA transcripts. RT-PCR with HTBI primers came first, then second-round multiplex PCR. TCRdb fed the multiplex PCR reads into MiXCR, producing one record per CDR3 protein. The profile shows over a million distinct CDR3 sequences, around a third of them singletons. Sample: peripheral blood or thyroid tissue (not recorded which). The receptors here all came from an adult man with Graves' hyperthyroidism.

As to this clonotype: A read error may explain this, as a much larger clone is one base away. This chain uses TRBV7-9 with TRBJ1-4; D is perhaps TRBD1 (5 bases). Germline CDR1 reads SEHNR; CDR2 reads FQNEAQ (reference sequence). CDR3 length equals 15 residues. Here the CDR3 reads CASSLAPVTAEKLLF. CDR3 sequence (DNA): TGTGCCAGCAGCTTAGCGCCCGTGACAGCTGAAAAACTGCTTTTT.

This clonotype was counted ten times or more. The chain joins TRBV10-3 to TRBJ2-7; 10 nucleotides line up with TRBD1. J lost 6 bases, V lost 6 bases, and 11 bases had no gene match. In germline, CDR1 is ENHRY, CDR2 SYGVKD. CDR3 length: 15 amino acids. The CDR3 DNA reads TGTGCCATCAGACAGGCAGGGACAGGGGTTGGCGAGCAGTACTTC. It encodes CAIRQAGTGVGEQYF.

This clonotype was detected a few times. The J gene is TRBJ2-7, the V gene TRBV5-1; D tentatively fits TRBD1 or TRBD2 (5 bases each). CDR3 length: 12 amino acids. The germline V and J ends were trimmed by 4 bases and 7 bases, with 12 bases remaining between them. CDR1 is SGHRS, CDR2 YFSETQ, per germline. The chain's CDR3 is CASSPGLKEQYF. The CDR3 nucleotides are TGCGCCAGCAGCCCGGGGCTCAAGGAGCAGTACTTC.

In this sample, this clonotype turned up a few times. The genes are TRBV9 and TRBJ2-6; D possibly uses TRBD1 or TRBD2 (6 bases each). This CDR3 is built from 18 residues. The germline gives CDR1 SGDLS, CDR2 YYNGEE. Trimming pared 0 bases from V and 3 bases from J, leaving 16 bases between. The CDR3 spells CASSVATRGGDGANVLTF. DNA for the CDR3: TGTGCCAGCAGCGTAGCTACCAGGGGCGGGGATGGGGCCAACGTCCTGACTTTC.

At least ten counts were recorded for this clonotype. The chain uses TRBV9 and TRBJ1-1; perhaps TRBD1 as D (6 bases). This CDR3 spans 14 amino acids. Trimming cost V 0 bases and J 11 bases, with 17 bases left between them. Germline CDR1 and CDR2: SGDLS and YYNGEE. The CDR3 DNA sequence: TGTGCCAGCAGCGTAGGGGCACAGGGTTGGGGGGCTTTCTTT. This encodes CASSVGAQGWGAFF.

This clonotype occurred many times. This chain joins TRBV20-1 and TRBJ1-1; perhaps TRBD1 as D (5 bases). Trimming took off 0 bases at V and 8 bases at J, with 13 bases between the two ends. This CDR3 has 13 amino acids. The germline V gene encodes CDR1 DFQATT and CDR2 SNEGSKA (reference sequence). This CDR3 reads CSARDLRREEAFF. Written as DNA, the CDR3 is TGCAGTGCTAGAGATCTACGCAGGGAAGAAGCTTTCTTT.

This clonotype has a count of ten or more. The chain uses TRBV10-2 and TRBJ2-2; D gene ambiguous. The CDR3 spans 15 residues. V lost 2 bases and J 1 base, leaving 8 bases between the germline ends. Looked up from germline, CDR1 is WSHSY and CDR2 is SAAADI. CDR3 in DNA: TGCGCCAGCAGTGAGGACGGCATGAACACCGGGGAGCTGTTTTTT. Protein product: CASSEDGMNTGELFF.

Remarks on this clonotype: A much larger clonotype is one base distant, so this may be a read error. The genes are TRBV7-2 and TRBJ2-7; 8 nucleotides match TRBD2. Germline-derived CDR1 and CDR2 are SGHTA and FQGNSA. The CDR3 runs 16 residues. Trimming took 8 bases from V and 0 from J; bases not matched to a gene: 12. The CDR3 region is CASPFLAGGFSYEQYF. The CDR3, as DNA: TGTGCCAGCCCTTTTCTGGCGGGAGGCTTCTCCTACGAGCAGTACTTC.

In this sample, this clonotype turned up many times. J is TRBJ2-2 and V is TRBV14; 8 bases map to TRBD1. Germline V gene sequence: CDR1 SGHDN, CDR2 FVKESK. The CDR3 spans 13 residues. Germline trimming cut 7 bases from V and 5 bases from J; bases unmatched to any gene: 3. The chain's CDR3 is CASNGQGTGELFF. The CDR3 DNA reads TGTGCCAGCAACGGACAGGGAACCGGGGAGCTGTTTTTT.

V usage is TRBV5-1 and J usage is TRBJ1-5; 7 bases align to TRBD1. Trimming cost V 4 bases and J 6 bases; bases outside gene matches: 7. The germline V gene has CDR1 SGHRS and CDR2 YFSETQ. CDR3 length equals 14 residues. CDR3 bases: TGCGCCAGCAGCCTAAACAGGGGCGGTCAGCCCCAGCATTTT. Its translation: CASSLNRGGQPQHF.

The chain uses TRBV19 and TRBJ1-5, with no clear D. The CDR3 runs to 14 residues. Germline values: CDR1 LNHDA, CDR2 SQIVND (reference sequence). V gave up 4 bases and J gave up 2 bases, with 9 bases separating them. This CDR3 reads CASSSRPGNQPQHF. The CDR3, as DNA: TGTGCCAGTAGTAGCCGTCCGGGCAATCAGCCCCAGCATTTT.